This T cell receptor (beta chain) was recorded in a study of T cell responses to AZD1222 COVID-19 vaccine. As for the study in general: Both about-4-week and about-12-week second-dose recipients were combined. Study-level results: Only a handful of AZD1222 recipients, roughly six in all, had baseline seropositivity.

The method was immunoSEQ multiplex PCR; TCRdb's version includes in-frame clones alone and lacks a portion of them. The sample has fewer than 200,000 clones, around 92% seen once. The CDR3 spans 15 residues. V was pared by 4 bases and J by 4 bases, with 18 bases between. CDR1 SGHTS and CDR2 YDEGEE come from the germline V gene. Turning to this clone: Its antigen is undetermined.

The origin of this receptor is an adult in good health. Sequences were derived from peripheral blood, sampled on day 0 of AZD1222 vaccination. V usage is TRBV5-8 and J usage is TRBJ2-7; D is perhaps TRBD1 or TRBD2 (5 bases each). This CDR3 reads CASSVPVRDLYEQYV. CDR3 DNA: TGTGCCAGCAGCGTCCCGGTGAGGGACCTTTACGAGCAGTACGTC.